These 30 T cell receptor beta chains were sequenced from one sample in a study of CD8+CD57+ T cells in acquired aplastic anemia. Genomic DNA templated the TCR beta VDJ and CDR3 profiling. TCRdb reprocessed the reads via MiXCR and lists one record per CDR3 protein. The sample yields around 150,000 distinct CDR3 sequences, approximately 40% seen once. The sample taken for sequencing was sorted CD4+, CD8+, or CD8+CD57+ T cells (not recorded which) from PBMCs. These receptors all stem from a human donor in good health.

Of note for this clonotype: It may be a read error: a sequence one base away is much more abundant. V and J are TRBV28 and TRBJ2-7, with D possibly TRBD2 on 6 matching bases. Per germline, CDR1 MDHEN and CDR2 SYDVKM. The CDR3 covers 13 residues. The CDR3 DNA reads as TGTGCCAGCACCGGGAGAGGCCCCTACGAGCAGTGCTTC. It translates to CASTGRGPYEQCF.

Remarks on this clonotype: A much larger clone differs by one base, so this may be a read error. The conserved phenylalanine or tryptophan is not found at the CDR3 terminus, so this likely reflects a read error. The chain joins TRBV9 to TRBJ1-3; D unresolved. This CDR3 contains 15 residues. Germline V gives CDR1 SGDLS, CDR2 YYNGEE. Trimming pared 0 bases from V and 4 bases from J, leaving 11 bases between. The CDR3 nucleotides read TGTGCCAGCAGCGTAGCCCCCGGGCCCGGAAACACCATATATTCT. It is translated as CASSVAPGPGNTIYS.

DNA for the CDR3: TGTGCCAGCAGCTTTACGGGGGTGCCCACAGATACGCAGTATTTT. This translates into CASSFTGVPTDTQYF. This chain connects TRBV11-1 to TRBJ2-3; D is possibly TRBD2 (6 bases). CDR3 size: 15 residues. Deletions cut 3 bases from V and 2 bases from J, with 12 bases between. Germline-derived CDR1 and CDR2 are SGHAT and FQDESV (reference sequence).

The genes are TRBV24-1 and TRBJ2-1; D remains unclear. Between the trimmed V and J ends, which lost 11 bases and 3 bases, there was a span of 19 bases. CDR1 is KGHDR and CDR2 is SFDVKD in the germline V gene. There are 15 residues in the CDR3. This chain's CDR3 is CASSPRTARYNEQFF. In nucleotides, the CDR3 is TGTGCCAGCTCACCACGCACCGCGCGCTACAATGAGCAGTTCTTC.

The genes are TRBV29-1 and TRBJ1-2; D unclear. The CDR3 totals 14 residues. Germline V gene lookup returns CDR1 SQVTM and CDR2 ANQGSEA. V was shortened by 4 bases and J by 3 bases, with 15 bases between the two germline ends. The CDR3 bases are TGCAGCGTTGCCCAGAACGAGCAGTACTATGGCTACACCTTC. Residues: CSVAQNEQYYGYTF. Full variable domain (missing parts from reference TRBV29-1 and TRBJ1-2): SAVISQKPSRDICQRGTSLTIQCQVDSQVTMMFWYRQQPGQSLTLIATANQGSEATYESGFVIDKFPISRPNLTFSTLTVSNMSPEDSSIYLCSVAQNEQYYGYTFGSGTRLTVV.

In its sample, this clonotype was seen many times. The genes are TRBV20-1 and TRBJ1-1, with D tentatively TRBD1 (5 bases). Germline CDR1 and CDR2: DFQATT and SNEGSKA (reference sequence). The CDR3 spans 12 residues. Trimming took 2 bases from V and 1 from J, leaving 5 bases between them. The CDR3 spells CSARQGNTEAFF. The CDR3 nucleotides are TGCAGTGCTAGACAGGGGAACACTGAAGCTTTCTTT.

CDR3 loop: CSARTVNTEAFF. The CDR3 DNA reads TGCAGTGCCCGGACAGTGAACACTGAAGCTTTCTTT. J is TRBJ1-1 and V is TRBV20-1; possibly TRBD1 for D (6 bases). The germline gives CDR1 DFQATT, CDR2 SNEGSKA (reference sequence). V was cut by 6 bases and J by 0 bases, with 8 bases left in between. CDR3 length: 12 amino acids.

In regard to this clonotype: With a much larger clone just one base away, this may be a read error. Given the absence of the conserved phenylalanine or tryptophan at the CDR3 end, a read error is likely. V usage is TRBV5-6 and J usage is TRBJ1-2; the D gene is possibly TRBD1 (5 bases). V was clipped by 4 bases and J by 8 bases, with 18 bases between them. Germline CDR1 reads SGHDT; CDR2 reads YYEEEE. The CDR3 covers 14 residues. CDR3 bases: TGTGCCAGCAGCCCAGAGCAGGGTCCGTGGGGCTACACCTCC. Residues: CASSPEQGPWGYTS.

V usage is TRBV15 and J usage is TRBJ1-5; D not resolved. This CDR3 contains 13 residues. The germline gives CDR1 LNHNV, CDR2 YYDKDF (reference sequence). V lost 2 bases, J lost 5 bases, and 7 bases lay in between. The CDR3 sequence is CATSRTRDQPQHF. The CDR3 DNA follows: TGTGCCACCAGCAGAACAAGGGATCAGCCCCAGCATTTT.

Details on this clonotype: This clone may be a read error of a much larger clone one base away. The CDR3 nucleotides are TGTGCCAGCAGTCCCCTGGGACAGGGTCGGACTGAAGCTCTCTTT. It yields the protein CASSPLGQGRTEALF. The chain employs TRBV10-3 and TRBJ1-1; 9 bases are shared with TRBD1. There are 15 residues in the CDR3. Germline V CDR1 and CDR2: ENHRY, SYGVKD.

The CDR3 spells CASTGLAWETQYF. CDR3 DNA sequence: TGTGCCAGCACGGGGCTAGCGTGGGAGACCCAGTACTTC. The J gene is TRBJ2-5, the V gene TRBV2; the D gene is possibly TRBD2 (6 bases). CDR1 SNHLY and CDR2 FYNNEI come from the germline V gene. CDR3 length equals 13 residues. Between the trimmed V and J ends, which lost 7 bases and 5 bases, there was a span of 14 bases. Combining the CDR3 with reference TRBV2 and TRBJ2-5 gives the whole variable domain EPEVTQTPSHQVTQMGQEVILRCVPISNHLYFYWYRQILGQKVEFLVSFYNNEISEKSEIFDDQFSVERPDGSNFTLKIRSTKLEDSAMYFCASTGLAWETQYFGPGTRLLVL.

This chain uses TRBV19 with TRBJ1-1; 9 bases map to TRBD1. The V gene's germline CDR1 is LNHDA and CDR2 SQIVND (reference sequence). The CDR3 sequence is 14 residues long. Trimming at V came to 9 bases and at J to 4 bases, leaving 9 bases not matched to a gene. CDR3 sequence: CASRTGGSITEAFF. The CDR3 coding sequence is TGTGCCAGCCGAACAGGGGGCAGTATCACTGAAGCTTTCTTT.

The chain combines TRBV24-1 with TRBJ2-2; D not resolved. There are 13 residues in the CDR3. Between the trimmed V and J ends, which lost 1 base and 11 bases, there was a span of 10 bases. CDR1 and CDR2 from the germline V gene are KGHDR and SFDVKD. CDR3 loop: CATSDFGHPELFF. The CDR3, as DNA: TGTGCCACCAGTGATTTCGGGCACCCAGAGCTGTTTTTT.

This clonotype was counted a few times. V gene TRBV19 combines with J gene TRBJ1-1, with 8 bases aligning to TRBD1. Germline CDR1 is LNHDA and CDR2 is SQIVND (reference sequence). Trimming removed 5 bases from V and 3 bases from J; junction bases left unmatched: 2. The CDR3 spans 13 residues. CDR3 protein: CASSGTGHTEAFF. DNA of the CDR3: TGTGCCAGTAGTGGGACAGGTCACACTGAAGCTTTCTTT.

This clonotype was seen ten or more times. The chain joins TRBV12-3 or TRBV12-4 to TRBJ1-3, with D possibly TRBD1 on 5 matching bases. Deletions cut 4 bases from V and 4 bases from J, with 11 bases between. The CDR3 sequence is 14 residues long. In nucleotides, the CDR3 is TGTGCCAGCAGTTCGGGGGTCAACGGAAACACCATATATTTT. Amino acid sequence: CASSSGVNGNTIYF.

Ten or more counts support this clonotype. This chain links TRBV2 with TRBJ2-5, with TRBD1 identical over 10 bases. The germline gives CDR1 SNHLY, CDR2 FYNNEI. Trimming cost V 5 bases and J 3 bases; bases outside gene matches: 6. This CDR3 has 15 amino acids. The CDR3 bases are TGTGCCAGCAGTTTGGCGGGACAGGGGAAAGAGACCCAGTACTTC. This encodes CASSLAGQGKETQYF.

The chain employs TRBV10-2 and TRBJ1-2, with TRBD1 matching over 7 bases. This CDR3 has 15 amino acids. The germline CDR1 and CDR2 sequences are WSHSY and SAAADI. Unmatched junction bases numbered 11, after V lost 6 bases and J lost 4 bases. CDR3 sequence reads: CASRARGGSGYGYTF. For the CDR3, the DNA is TGCGCCAGCAGGGCACGAGGGGGCTCAGGCTATGGCTACACCTTC.

V usage is TRBV20-1 and J usage is TRBJ2-2; D gene ambiguous. CDR1 is DFQATT and CDR2 is SNEGSKA in the germline V gene (reference sequence). V lost 7 bases and J 1 base, leaving 7 bases between the germline ends. The CDR3 contains 12 residues. The CDR3 DNA reads as TGCAGTGATTCTGTGAACACCGGGGAGCTGTTTTTT. Translated, it gives CSDSVNTGELFF.

The chain combines TRBV20-1 with TRBJ2-3; D is unclear. Looked up from germline, CDR1 is DFQATT and CDR2 is SNEGSKA (reference sequence). V was pared by 3 bases and J by 2 bases, with 15 bases between. CDR3 length: 15 residues. The CDR3 region is CSARGSRQNTDTQYF. The CDR3, as DNA: TGCAGTGCTAGGGGGTCGAGACAAAACACAGATACGCAGTATTTT.

The chain uses TRBV2 and TRBJ2-1, with a weak D call TRBD2 (5 bases). Germline loops: CDR1 SNHLY, CDR2 FYNNEI. Trimming cost V 1 base and J 4 bases, with 11 bases left between them. The CDR3 covers 15 residues. The CDR3: CASSEGTPGYNEQFF. The CDR3 region has the DNA TGTGCCAGCAGTGAAGGGACTCCGGGGTACAATGAGCAGTTCTTC.

The chain is built from TRBV20-1 and TRBJ2-2; D might be TRBD1 or TRBD2, each matching 6 bases. This CDR3 is 15 amino acids long. CDR1 and CDR2 (germline): DFQATT, SNEGSKA (reference sequence). V was pared by 6 bases and J by 1 base, with 15 bases between. CDR3 nucleotides: TGCAGTGCCCCACGAGGGGGAGGGAACACCGGGGAGCTGTTTTTT. Translating it yields CSAPRGGGNTGELFF.

To note about this clonotype: Here the CDR3 omits its conserved ending phenylalanine or tryptophan, so a read error is the likely source. The chain has TRBV7-8 and TRBJ1-3; D call uncertain. Germline V gene data show CDR1 as SGHVS and CDR2 as FQNEAQ. There are 15 residues in the CDR3. V was trimmed by 5 bases and J by 0 bases, leaving 11 bases between them. CDR3 in DNA: TGTGCCAGCAGCCTAGGACGGACCTCTGGAAACACCATATATCTT. Its protein product is CASSLGRTSGNTIYL.

The gene calls are TRBV10-3 and TRBJ1-2; 9 nucleotides align to TRBD1. Germline loops: CDR1 ENHRY, CDR2 SYGVKD. V lost 6 bases, J lost 6 bases, and 8 bases stayed unmatched. The CDR3 sequence is 14 residues long. The CDR3 spells CAISSIQGADGYTF. The CDR3 nucleotides read TGTGCCATCAGCTCCATACAGGGGGCAGATGGCTACACCTTC.

This clonotype was detected many times. The chain recombines TRBV10-1 with TRBJ2-7; D remains ambiguous. Trimming shortened V by 0 bases and J by 0 bases, and 9 bases separated the two germline ends. This CDR3 spans 15 amino acids. Germline V lookup: CDR1 WNHNN, CDR2 SYGVQD (reference sequence). Here the CDR3 reads CASSESGQGSYEQYF. In DNA, the CDR3 is TGCGCCAGCAGTGAGTCGGGTCAAGGCTCCTACGAGCAGTACTTC.

This clonotype was found many times. The chain couples TRBV6-5 to TRBJ1-5; TRBD1 matches at 8 bases. Germline-derived CDR1 and CDR2 are MNHEY and SVGAGI. The CDR3 extends over 14 amino acids. The V segment lost 0 bases and the J segment 5 bases; nucleotides outside the gene matches: 0. CDR3 amino acids: CASSYSTGDQPQHF. The CDR3, as DNA: TGTGCCAGCAGTTACTCGACAGGGGATCAGCCCCAGCATTTT.

This clonotype was observed at least ten times. The rearrangement joins TRBV5-1 to TRBJ2-7, with 11 bases lining up with TRBD2. This CDR3 is 16 amino acids long. V trimming: 3 bases; J trimming: 1 base; junction bases outside the gene matches: 6. Looked up from germline, CDR1 is SGHRS and CDR2 is YFSETQ. The CDR3 DNA sequence: TGCGCCAGCAGCTGGGAGACTAGCGGGGAGTCCTACGAGCAGTACTTC. Translated: CASSWETSGESYEQYF.

As to this clonotype: This may come from a read error, since a much larger clone is one base off. V gene TRBV11-2 combines with J gene TRBJ1-1; no reliable D call. This CDR3 spans 13 amino acids. The V end was cut by 0 bases, the J end by 4 bases, with 6 bases between. Per germline, CDR1 SGHAT and CDR2 FQNNGV. CDR3 sequence (DNA): TGTGCCAGCAGCTTAGAGTTTTGCACTGAAGCTTTCTTT. Translating gives CASSLEFCTEAFF.

In this sample, this clonotype turned up many times. V gene TRBV5-6 combines with J gene TRBJ1-6, with TRBD1 matching over 9 bases. Germline V gene data show CDR1 as SGHDT and CDR2 as YYEEEE. The CDR3 runs to 13 residues. After removal of 3 bases from V and 12 bases from J, the junction contained 4 bases not matched to a gene. The CDR3 bases are TGTGCCAGCAGCTCCGGGACAGGGCTACCCCTCCACTTT. It encodes CASSSGTGLPLHF.

V is TRBV20-1 and J is TRBJ2-3; D is unclear. The V and J ends lost 2 bases and 3 bases respectively, with 15 bases between them. In germline, CDR1 is DFQATT, CDR2 SNEGSKA (reference sequence). This CDR3 is built from 15 residues. CDR3 nucleotides: TGCAGTGCTAGAAGCCTAAAAATTTATACAGATACGCAGTATTTT. The encoded protein is CSARSLKIYTDTQYF.

Of note for this clonotype: This may come from a read error, since a much larger clone is one base off. The chain recombines TRBV2 with TRBJ2-7; a possible D gene is TRBD2 (5 bases). CDR1 is SNHLY and CDR2 is FYNNEI in the germline V gene. The CDR3 loop spans 12 amino acids. The V and J ends lost 3 bases and 5 bases respectively, with 8 bases between them. CDR3 nucleotides: TGTGCCAGCAGTGATAGGGAGCACGAGCAGTACTTC. Protein sequence: CASSDREHEQYF. The entire variable domain, with the rest obtained from reference TRBV2 and TRBJ2-7, is as follows: EPEVTQTPSHQVTQMGQEVILRCVPISNHLYFYWYRQILGQKVEFLVSFYNNEISEKSEIFDDQFSVERPDGSNFTLKIRSTKLEDSAMYFCASSDREHEQYFGPGTRLTVT.